This note documents a single T cell receptor (beta chain) sequence. This clonotype turned up a few times. Its antigen is not yet known. The input lacks base qualities; no much larger clone sits a single base away. This record comes from a study of T cells in Graves' hyperthyroidism and ophthalmopathy (dated by TCRdb to between 2018 and 2020). At the level of the whole study: Peripheral blood samples were taken at the time of initial diagnosis, prior to any treatment. Once sampling was done, hyperthyroidism patients were given methimazole at a starting dose of 30 mg daily, whereas ophthalmopathy patients were given high-dose intravenous methylprednisolone. The study also compared thyroid tissue and blood T-cell repertoires from about six Graves' hyperthyroidism patients. According to the paper, TCR Vbeta CDR3 sequencing was carried out on 120 to 150 peripheral blood samples, which came from 40 to 45 ophthalmopathy, fewer than 80 hyperthyroidism and about 17 progressor patients. To identify TCR V-J signatures that set the groups apart, the researchers used a discovery cohort of 100 patients, made up of under 50 with Graves' ophthalmopathy and 57 with stable Graves' hyperthyroidism. The roughly 100 discovery patients were divided at random into training and test sets in a 7:3 ratio. Whether ophthalmopathy could be predicted prospectively was tested in an independent validation cohort made up of some 20 hyperthyroidism patients plus 17 patients who later progressed to ophthalmopathy.

What the work shows at the level of the full study, not this receptor alone: In validation, the model predicted progression to ophthalmopathy with roughly 70% sensitivity and less than 80% specificity, a median of around 6.6 months before onset. A 13 V-J signature model separated ophthalmopathy from stable hyperthyroidism, with about 88% sensitivity and about 81% specificity in cross-validation and 80%/75% in testing. Most expanded thyroid clonotypes (frequency above 0.001) were also found in blood, which suggests that blood repertoires may mirror thyroid immune responses. No statistical method was used to fix the sample size in advance, and group allocation was not hidden from the investigators.

Amplification of TCR beta CDR3 regions was carried out from RNA transcripts. A first-round RT-PCR of the TCR CDR3 used the HTBI primer set with the Qiagen OneStep RT-PCR kit. Libraries were constructed in a second round of multiplex PCR, after which size selection and purification were performed. The libraries were sequenced on an Illumina HiSeq2000 using paired-end 100 bp reads. For the original study's pipeline: SOAPnuke was used to process the raw data, with reads discarded if the reads contained adapters or uncalled bases, had a mean Phred below 15, or lacked an exact constant-primer or identifier match. High-quality paired reads were merged with COPE v1.2.5, and unique nucleotide sequences were defined as clonotypes. MiTCR v1.1 was used to align the clonotypes against IMGT TRBV, TRBD and TRBJ reference segments. Analysis was restricted to V-J combinations with a frequency above 0.0001, which covered 98% to 99.2% of repertoires. A TCS score was defined as the ratio between F50 (clonal expansion) and ExV (chaos), using BLOSUM62-based TCRdist between CDR3 peptides within each V-J. Welch's t-statistics and random forest reduced around 550 V-J features to 13, which were used in a naive Bayes classifier (R e1071). TCRdb took the public reads, trimmed them with fastp at Q25, ran MiXCR for clone calling and kept in-frame beta chains. One record per CDR3 amino acid sequence lists the most common genes and DNA. The authors' filters were not applied to this entry. This sample lists 300,000 to 400,000 distinct CDR3 sequences; approximately 14% were detected once. Of the sample, about 26% is held by the ten largest clones.

Graves' hyperthyroidism was defined as stable when no progression to ophthalmopathy occurred over 18 months of follow-up. Hyperthyroidism patients were newly diagnosed, with disease duration under 2 months, and aged 18 to 65 years. Patients with uncontrolled infections, other autoimmune diseases, pregnancy or lactation were excluded. Diagnoses were established on the basis of clinical symptoms, serum thyroxine and TRAb, thyroid ultrasound, and orbital computed tomography. PBMCs were isolated from roughly 10 ml of fresh peripheral blood by Ficoll-Paque density gradient centrifugation. Total RNA was extracted with Trizol reagent, and quality was checked on an Agilent 2100 Bioanalyzer. The V end loses 5 bases and the J end loses 4 bases, and a stretch of 14 bases separates them. Its CDR3 holds 14 amino acids, cysteine through phenylalanine. Only the CDR3 DNA stays, 42 bases, in frame from base 1. CDR1 and CDR2, per the germline V gene (reference sequence), are LNHDA and SQIVND.

The sample consisted of blood. The receptor chain draws on TRBV19 and TRBJ2-5; the D gene is perhaps TRBD1, on 5 matching bases. The source is a woman in her thirties with Graves' hyperthyroidism. The DNA sequence reads TGTGCCAGTAGTGTAGCCCAGGGTCCAGAGACCCAGTACTTC. This yields the protein CASSVAQGPETQYF.